The 20 T cell receptor beta chains given below trace back to one sample, sequenced in a study of T cells in Graves' hyperthyroidism and ophthalmopathy. There were TCR beta CDR3 regions amplified from RNA transcripts. When the TCR CDR3 underwent first-round RT-PCR, the HTBI primer set was used. TCRdb re-derived calls from the multiplex PCR reads in MiXCR, one entry per CDR3 protein. The profile shows about 400,000 distinct CDR3 sequences, less than 20% of them singletons. Sequencing used blood. These receptors originate from a woman aged 18-29 years with Graves' hyperthyroidism.

This CDR3 reads CSASGGTEAFF. CDR3 DNA sequence: TGCAGTGCTAGTGGGGGAACTGAAGCTTTCTTT. The V call is TRBV20-1, the J call TRBJ1-1; the D gene is possibly TRBD1 (5 bases). The CDR3 is made up of 11 amino acids. The germline V gene encodes CDR1 DFQATT and CDR2 SNEGSKA (reference sequence). V lost 3 bases to trimming and J lost 5 bases, with 7 bases between them.

The V and J genes are TRBV4-1 and TRBJ1-4; TRBD1 is a possible D gene (5 bases). Trimming took 0 bases from V and 8 from J, leaving 13 bases between them. The CDR3 is 15 residues long. The germline gives CDR1 MGHRA, CDR2 YSYEKL. The CDR3, as DNA: TGCGCCAGCAGCCAAGAAGGGCAGCCAGGGGAAAAACTGTTTTTT. This gives the protein CASSQEGQPGEKLFF.

With regard to this clonotype: One base away lies a much larger clone, so this may be a sequencing read error. This sequence joins TRBV11-2 and TRBJ2-7; TRBD1 might be the D (6 bases). Germline V lookup: CDR1 SGHAT, CDR2 FQNNGV. The CDR3 contains 14 residues. The CDR3 spells CASSHPGTSYEQHF. CDR3 DNA sequence: TGTGCCAGCAGCCATCCCGGGACATCTTACGAGCAGCACTTC.

The CDR3 nucleotides are TGTGCCAGCAGCCAAGGGATGGGGAATCCGTTGGTGGAGACCCAGTACTTC. Amino acid sequence: CASSQGMGNPLVETQYF. The chain has TRBV3-1 and TRBJ2-5; D is uncertain. V was trimmed by 1 base and J by 5 bases, leaving 20 bases between them. The CDR3 totals 17 residues. The germline V gene encodes CDR1 LGHDT and CDR2 YNNKEL (reference sequence).

This rearrangement joins TRBV5-1 to TRBJ2-1, with D perhaps TRBD1 (5 bases). The V gene's germline CDR1 is SGHRS and CDR2 YFSETQ. This CDR3 spans 13 amino acids. V gave up 5 bases and J gave up 5 bases, with 11 bases separating them. CDR3: CASRPTEDNEQFF. The CDR3 coding sequence is TGCGCCAGCAGACCGACAGAAGACAATGAGCAGTTCTTC.

This clonotype came up a few times. The V call is TRBV6-5, the J call TRBJ1-6; D possibly corresponds to TRBD1 (5 bases). Germline loops: CDR1 MNHEY, CDR2 SVGAGI. Trimming stripped 0 bases from V and 10 bases from J, with 13 bases between. The CDR3 covers 15 residues. In DNA, the CDR3 is TGTGCCAGCAGTTACTCGCCCAGGGATTCCTCACCCCTCCACTTT. Translated, it gives CASSYSPRDSSPLHF.

This clonotype was picked up many times. The chain carries TRBV5-6 and TRBJ2-7, with 9 bases fitting TRBD2. Trimming took 4 bases from V and 0 from J; bases not matched to a gene: 11. Germline CDR1 and CDR2: SGHDT and YYEEEE. This CDR3 has 17 residues. In DNA form, the CDR3 reads TGTGCCAGCAGCGTAGGACCTAGCGGGGCAAGCTCCTACGAGCAGTACTTC. The encoded protein is CASSVGPSGASSYEQYF.

There are many counts of this clonotype. CDR3 DNA sequence: TGTGCCAGCAGTCAGTTCTCCTCGGACAGATCCTACGAGCAGTACTTC. Translation: CASSQFSSDRSYEQYF. The chain has TRBV27 and TRBJ2-7; maybe TRBD1 (6 bases). Trimming took 5 bases from V and 1 from J, leaving 18 bases between them. Germline-derived CDR1 and CDR2 are MNHEY and SMNVEV (reference sequence). The CDR3 runs to 16 residues.

The V and J genes are TRBV5-4 and TRBJ1-6; 10 bases match TRBD1. In germline, CDR1 is SGHNT, CDR2 YYREEE (reference sequence). The CDR3 length is 15 residues. V was pared by 3 bases and J by 13 bases, with 10 bases of the junction left unmatched. Here the CDR3 reads CASSSGGTGVTPLHF. The CDR3 nucleotides are TGTGCCAGCAGCTCTGGAGGGACAGGGGTGACGCCCCTCCACTTT.

This clonotype has ten or more counts. This chain links TRBV20-1 with TRBJ2-1, with TRBD1 identical over 9 bases. The germline V gene encodes CDR1 DFQATT and CDR2 SNEGSKA (reference sequence). CDR3 size: 14 residues. With 5 bases clipped from V and 1 base from J, the junction kept 3 bases outside the gene matches. The CDR3 loop is CSAPGTGSYNEQFF. The CDR3 DNA reads TGCAGTGCTCCCGGGACAGGGTCCTACAATGAGCAGTTCTTC.

The rearrangement links TRBV7-9 to TRBJ1-2; 9 bases map to TRBD1. Losses at the gene ends were 10 bases for V and 0 bases for J; bases not matched to a gene: 6. This CDR3 has 14 residues. Germline V gene sequence: CDR1 SEHNR, CDR2 FQNEAQ (reference sequence). The CDR3 region has the DNA TGTGCCAAGGGACAGGGAGACTCTAACTATGGCTACACCTTC. It specifies CAKGQGDSNYGYTF. Complete variable domain (other parts from reference TRBV7-9 and TRBJ1-2): DTGVSQNPRHKITKRGQNVTFRCDPISEHNRLYWYRQTLGQGPEFLTYFQNEAQLEKSRLLSDRFSAERPKGSFSTLEIQRTEQGDSAMYLCAKGQGDSNYGYTFGSGTRLTVV.

This clonotype appeared a few times. V and J are TRBV19 and TRBJ1-5; no clear D. CDR3 length equals 16 residues. The V and J ends lost 3 bases and 7 bases respectively, with 19 bases between them. Germline assignment: CDR1 LNHDA and CDR2 SQIVND (reference sequence). DNA of the CDR3: TGTGCCAGTAGTATTGATGGAGGGTCAGCGACCCAGCCCCAGCATTTT. This translates into CASSIDGGSATQPQHF.

Many counts were recorded for this clonotype. For the CDR3, the DNA is TGTGCCAGCAGCACGGGACAGGGGAATTCACCCCTCCACTTT. Translating it yields CASSTGQGNSPLHF. V usage is TRBV7-2 and J usage is TRBJ1-6, with TRBD1 matching over 10 bases. Germline V gene lookup returns CDR1 SGHTA and CDR2 FQGNSA. The CDR3 has 14 amino acids. V lost 5 bases, J lost 7 bases, and 2 bases stayed unmatched.

This clonotype was seen ten or more times. J is TRBJ1-3 and V is TRBV2; the match to TRBD1 covers 7 bases. Unmatched junction bases numbered 3, after V lost 7 bases and J lost 3 bases. Germline V CDR1 and CDR2: SNHLY, FYNNEI. This CDR3 spans 13 amino acids. The CDR3 nucleotides are TGTGCCAGCAAACACAGGGGTGGAAACACCATATATTTT. This translates into CASKHRGGNTIYF.

This clonotype has a single count. An end of the junction differs from the germline gene, which may be a read error. The genes are TRBV5-4 and TRBJ2-1; D is possibly TRBD2 (6 bases). There are 16 residues in the CDR3. Germline loops: CDR1 SGHNT, CDR2 YYREEE (reference sequence). The CDR3 region has the DNA TGTGCCAGCAGCCATCCTCCGGGGACTCTCCCAAATGGGCAGTTCTTC. It translates to CASSHPPGTLPNGQFF. Drawing the rest from reference TRBV5-4 and TRBJ2-1, the complete variable domain is ETGVTQSPTHLIKTRGQQVTLRCSSQSGHNTVSWYQQALGQGPQFIFQYYREEENGRGNFPPRFSGLQFPNYSSELNVNALELDDSALYLCASSHPPGTLPNGQFFGPGTRLTVL.

The rearrangement links TRBV5-4 to TRBJ2-1; 13 bases fit TRBD2. The junction had 3 bases not matched to a gene; V was cut back by 6 bases and J by 6 bases. Looked up from germline, CDR1 is SGHNT and CDR2 is YYREEE (reference sequence). CDR3 length: 14 residues. The CDR3 here is CASTTSGRANEQFF. For the CDR3, the DNA is TGTGCCAGCACAACTAGCGGGAGGGCCAATGAGCAGTTCTTC.

This clonotype was seen a few times. This sequence joins TRBV4-2 and TRBJ1-3, with D perhaps matching TRBD1 (5 bases). This CDR3 has 17 amino acids. Germline V lookup: CDR1 LGHNA, CDR2 YNFKEQ. Trimming pared 0 bases from V and 2 bases from J, leaving 14 bases between. CDR3 amino acids: CASSQELRGTAGNTIYF. CDR3 in DNA: TGTGCCAGCAGCCAAGAACTCCGAGGGACTGCTGGAAACACCATATATTTT.

In this sample, this clonotype turned up many times. The chain recombines TRBV6-6 with TRBJ2-1, with TRBD2 identical over 9 bases. The CDR3 runs 15 residues. Per the germline V gene, CDR1 is MNHNY and CDR2 is SVGAGI (reference sequence). After removal of 2 bases from V and 5 bases from J, the junction contained 4 bases not matched to a gene. This CDR3 reads CASSYTAGGHNEQFF. The CDR3 nucleotides read TGTGCCAGCAGTTACACGGCGGGGGGGCACAATGAGCAGTTCTTC.

Comment on this clonotype: A single base separates this from a much larger clone, so it may be a read error. The V call is TRBV12-3 or TRBV12-4, the J call TRBJ2-3; 7 nucleotides agree with TRBD1. The V and J ends lost 6 bases and 4 bases, in that order; junction bases with no gene match: 7. The CDR3 is 14 residues long. The CDR3 loop is CASSRDRSADTQYF. The DNA of the CDR3 is TGTGCCAGCAGCCGGGACAGAAGCGCAGATACGCAGTATTTT.

The chain uses TRBV19 and TRBJ2-2; D perhaps matches TRBD2 (6 bases). This CDR3 is built from 16 residues. V was cut by 5 bases and J by 0 bases, with 13 bases left in between. The germline V gene encodes CDR1 LNHDA and CDR2 SQIVND (reference sequence). The CDR3 DNA reads as TGTGCCAGTAGTCTCCCCGGGACTTCGAACACCGGGGAGCTGTTTTTT. As protein: CASSLPGTSNTGELFF. Supplemented by reference TRBV19 and TRBJ2-2, the full variable domain reads DGGITQSPKYLFRKEGQNVTLSCEQNLNHDAMYWYRQDPGQGLRLIYYSQIVNDFQKGDIAEGYSVSREKKESFPLTVTSAQKNPTAFYLCASSLPGTSNTGELFFGEGSRLTVL.